These T cell receptor beta chains were read from a single sample in a study of tumor-infiltrating lymphocytes in localized non-small cell lung cancer. Profiling relied on immunoSEQ multiplex PCR, and the TCRdb table lists in-frame clones only, not all of them. The sample records 5,200 or so clones, 66% being singletons. The sample taken for sequencing was lung tumor tissue. All receptors derive from a human donor with non-small cell lung cancer. CDR3s include the opening cysteine and the closing phenylalanine or tryptophan. Each record gives: D gene, V gene, clone size, J gene, CDR3 DNA, CDR3 protein. The D gene is left open where the match is weak. Clone size is stated in some rows and not others, as once, few, many or a class when expanded.

>NA|TRBV19|NA|TRBJ1-5
TGTGCCAGTAGTATAAGGGCTCAGCCCCAGCATTTT
CASSIRAQPQHF
>NA|TRBV4-3|NA|TRBJ1-2
TGCGCCAGCAGCCAAGATCGGGGATCTAACTATGGCTACACCTTC
CASSQDRGSNYGYTF
>NA|TRBV7-2|NA|TRBJ2-1
TGTGCCAGCAGCTTTTACCGGAATGAGCAGTTCTTC
CASSFYRNEQFF
>NA|TRBV7-9|NA|TRBJ1-2
TGTGCCAGCAGCTTAGCCGGCGTCTCAGAAACCTTC
CASSLAGVSETF
>NA|TRBV11-2|NA|TRBJ1-4
TGTGCCAGCAGCTTAAGGGACGGTATCGAAAAACTGTTTTTT
CASSLRDGIEKLFF
>NA|TRBV11-1|NA|TRBJ1-1
TGTGCCAGCAGCTCCCGGCCAGCGAACACTGAAGCTTTCTTT
CASSSRPANTEAFF
>TRBD1|TRBV19|NA|TRBJ2-3
TGTGCCAGTAGCCCAGGGGGCGTTCTCATGGATACGCAGTATTTT
CASSPGGVLMDTQYF
>TRBD1|TRBV30|NA|TRBJ1-4
TGTGCCTGGACCCGCGGACAGGGCATCACGAATGAAAAACTGTTTTTT
CAWTRGQGITNEKLFF
>TRBD2|TRBV9|NA|TRBJ2-2
TGTGCCAGCAGCGATCGGGCGGGGGGGCTGCCGAACACCGGGGAGCTGTTTTTT
CASSDRAGGLPNTGELFF
>TRBD1|TRBV29-1|NA|TRBJ1-2
TGCAGCTACTACAGGGGGGCCTATGGCTACACCTTC
CSYYRGAYGYTF
>NA|TRBV6-1|few|TRBJ1-4
TGTGCCAGCAGCGATAGGTCCTCAGGGAATGGAAAACTGTTTTTT
CASSDRSSGNGKLFF
>TRBD2|TRBV15|few|TRBJ2-3
TGTGCCACCAGGAGCGAACTAGCGGGGGGTGGGGATACGCAGTATTTT
CATRSELAGGGDTQYF
>NA|TRBV7-8|NA|TRBJ1-4
TGTGCCAGCAGCTTAGGGGGATATCTGTTTTTT
CASSLGGYLFF
>NA|TRBV6-5|NA|TRBJ1-3
TGTGCCAGCAGAAAAGGGTTCGGTTCTGGAAACACCATATATTTT
CASRKGFGSGNTIYF
>NA|TRBV6-6|NA|TRBJ2-7
TGTGCCAGCAGCAGACAGGGAGGGGAGCAGTACTTC
CASSRQGGEQYF
>NA|TRBV14|NA|TRBJ2-5
TGTGCCAGCAGCCGAACCTTCAGAGAGACCCAGTACTTC
CASSRTFRETQYF
>NA|TRBV7-9|NA|TRBJ1-5
TGTGCCAGCAATCTGGACAGCTCGGATCAGCCCCAGCATTTT
CASNLDSSDQPQHF
>NA|TRBV11-2|NA|TRBJ1-2
TGTGCCAGCAGCTCCGGGGAGGGACTCTATGGCTACACCTTC
CASSSGEGLYGYTF
>NA|TRBV27|NA|TRBJ1-2
TGTGCCAGCAGTTACTCTGAGGGGTATGGCTACACCTTC
CASSYSEGYGYTF
>NA|TRBV27|NA|TRBJ2-5
TGTGCCAGCAGTTTAAACTGGAGGGGGGAGACCCAGTACTTC
CASSLNWRGETQYF
>TRBD2|TRBV14|NA|TRBJ2-3
TGTGCCAGCAGCCCTGTTTCAGCGGGAGGTGCTGATACGCAGTATTTT
CASSPVSAGGADTQYF
>TRBD1|TRBV6-5|NA|TRBJ1-1
TGTGCCAGCAGTTACTCGACAGGGGGGGACACTGAAGCTTTCTTT
CASSYSTGGDTEAFF
>TRBD1|TRBV2|NA|TRBJ2-3
TGTGCCAGCAGGGGACAGGTCTACTCAGATACGCAGTATTTT
CASRGQVYSDTQYF
>NA|TRBV18|NA|TRBJ1-4
TGTGCCAGCTCACCAAGACTGAACGAAAAACTGTTTTTT
CASSPRLNEKLFF
>NA|TRBV2|NA|TRBJ2-3
TGTGCCAGCAGGAGGGGGAGGGCCTCAAGTGCGGATACGCAGTATTTT
CASRRGRASSADTQYF
>NA|TRBV18|NA|TRBJ1-2
TGTGCCAGCTCACATCCGGGACAAATCCCTGATGGCTACACCTTC
CASSHPGQIPDGYTF
>TRBD2|TRBV19|NA|TRBJ2-5
TGTGCCAGTAGTAAAGGACTAGCGGGAGTGGAGACCCAGTACTTC
CASSKGLAGVETQYF
>NA|TRBV28|NA|TRBJ1-3
TGTGCCAGCAGTAGGGACAAGTTCGGAAACACCATATATTTT
CASSRDKFGNTIYF
>NA|TRBV19|NA|TRBJ1-2
TGTGCCAGTAGTATGGCAGGGGCCGGCTACACCTTC
CASSMAGAGYTF
>TRBD1|TRBV19|NA|TRBJ1-1
TGTGCCAGTAGTACCATGACAGGGAGACGGACTGAAGCTTTCTTT
CASSTMTGRRTEAFF
>NA|TRBV5-5|NA|TRBJ1-6
TGTGCCAGCAGCCCGGCATCAAGTGGAAGCTCCTATAATTCACCCCTCCACTTT
CASSPASSGSSYNSPLHF
>NA|TRBV9|NA|TRBJ1-4
TGTGCCAGCAGCGTAGAGGCAGGGGAGGAAAAACTGTTTTTT
CASSVEAGEEKLFF